These 16 T cell receptor beta chains were all obtained from the same sample, sequenced in a study of T cells in Graves' hyperthyroidism and ophthalmopathy. From RNA transcripts, TCR beta CDR3 regions were amplified. First-round RT-PCR with HTBI primers amplified the TCR CDR3 region. Using its own MiXCR run on the multiplex PCR reads, TCRdb lists one record per CDR3 protein. Of about 360,000 distinct CDR3 sequences listed, about 12% are singletons. Material for sequencing was blood. Source of these receptors: a young woman with Graves' hyperthyroidism.

Notes on this clonotype: A clone one base away is much larger, so this may be a read error. The chain joins TRBV20-1 to TRBJ1-6; 10 nucleotides line up with TRBD1. The CDR3 covers 16 residues. Unmatched junction bases numbered 8, after V lost 5 bases and J lost 4 bases. Germline assignment: CDR1 DFQATT and CDR2 SNEGSKA (reference sequence). The CDR3 DNA follows: TGCAGTGCTCCCCACCGGACAGGGGGTTATAATTCACCCCTCCACTTT. Translation: CSAPHRTGGYNSPLHF.

This clonotype was observed a few times. The chain links TRBV7-2 to TRBJ1-6, with D perhaps TRBD1 (5 bases). V lost 4 bases and J 6 bases, leaving 16 bases between the germline ends. The CDR3 length is 16 residues. Per the germline V gene, CDR1 is SGHTA and CDR2 is FQGNSA. The CDR3 is CASSSSPGGANSPLHF. The DNA for the CDR3 is TGTGCCAGCAGCTCCTCTCCGGGAGGGGCTAATTCACCCCTCCACTTT.

A word on this clonotype: This clone may be a read error of a much larger clone one base away. The gene calls are TRBV2 and TRBJ2-1; 10 positions agree with TRBD2. In germline, CDR1 is SNHLY, CDR2 FYNNEI. This CDR3 spans 15 amino acids. This CDR3 is CASSRLAGVGNEQLF. The CDR3 DNA follows: TGTGCCAGCAGTCGCCTAGCGGGAGTTGGGAATGAGCAGCTCTTC.

This clonotype was counted ten times or more. The chain couples TRBV28 to TRBJ2-1; D ambiguous. The length of the CDR3 is 12 residues. The V and J ends lost 2 bases and 9 bases respectively, with 8 bases between them. Germline V gene data show CDR1 as MDHEN and CDR2 as SYDVKM. CDR3 nucleotides: TGTGCCAGCAGTTTAACTGTACCTGAGCAGTTCTTC. It is translated as CASSLTVPEQFF.

This clonotype was seen repeatedly, ten times or more. This rearrangement joins TRBV2 to TRBJ2-5, with D unresolved. The germline gives CDR1 SNHLY, CDR2 FYNNEI. V lost 6 bases and J 0 bases, leaving 5 bases between the germline ends. This CDR3 has 12 amino acids. This chain's CDR3 is CASRGNQETQYF. As DNA, the CDR3 is TGTGCCAGCAGGGGTAACCAAGAGACCCAGTACTTC.

V is TRBV4-2 and J is TRBJ2-3; D might be TRBD2 (5 bases). V was clipped by 4 bases and J by 1 base, with 9 bases between them. The CDR3 consists of 14 residues. The V gene's germline CDR1 is LGHNA and CDR2 YNFKEQ. CDR3 nucleotide sequence: TGTGCCAGCAGCCTAGCGACCGGCACAGATACGCAGTATTTT. Amino acid sequence: CASSLATGTDTQYF.

This clonotype was observed many times. The rearrangement uses TRBV5-1 and TRBJ1-1; 8 nucleotides align to TRBD1. Germline lookup yields CDR1 SGHRS and CDR2 YFSETQ. This CDR3 contains 15 residues. Trimming at V came to 0 bases and at J to 6 bases, leaving 7 bases not matched to a gene. The CDR3 DNA reads as TGCGCCAGCAGCTTGGAGGGACAGGTCAAGCCTGAAGCTTTCTTT. Its translation: CASSLEGQVKPEAFF.

For this clonotype: A read error may explain this, as a much larger clone is one base away. The V call is TRBV5-5, the J call TRBJ2-1; possible D gene TRBD2, 6 bases. Germline values: CDR1 SGHKS, CDR2 YYEKEE (reference sequence). The CDR3 runs 15 residues. CDR3 protein: CASISWGRSYNERFF. Here the CDR3 DNA reads TGTGCCAGCATCAGCTGGGGGAGGAGCTACAATGAGCGGTTCTTC.

Points on this clonotype: This may arise from a read error, as a much more abundant clone is one base away. No conserved phenylalanine or tryptophan ends this CDR3, so it is likely a read error. The chain employs TRBV10-2 and TRBJ1-1; D may be TRBD1 (6 bases). The CDR3 contains 13 residues. Germline-derived CDR1 and CDR2 are WSHSY and SAAADI. With 6 bases removed from V and 6 bases from J, the gap between germline ends came to 14 bases. CDR3 DNA sequence: TGCGCCAGCAGGGACAGCTTAGGCGCTGAAGCTTTCCTT. It translates to CASRDSLGAEAFL.

The sample holds many counts of this clonotype. The chain is built from TRBV18 and TRBJ2-4; 7 nucleotides line up with TRBD1. This CDR3 has 14 residues. The V gene end was trimmed by 5 bases and the J gene end by 4 bases; junction bases not matched to a gene: 5. Germline V CDR1 and CDR2: KGHSH, LQKENI. In DNA form, the CDR3 reads TGTGCCAGCTCATCCGGGACAGTTAAAAACATTCAGTACTTC. Its translation is CASSSGTVKNIQYF.

The chain carries TRBV6-1 and TRBJ1-5, with D perhaps matching TRBD1 (5 bases). V lost 5 bases and J lost 2, with 13 bases in between. This CDR3 region has 15 residues. The V gene's germline CDR1 is MNHNS and CDR2 SASEGT. The CDR3 region is CASSNGGKGNQPQHF. CDR3 coding DNA: TGTGCCAGCAGTAACGGGGGTAAGGGCAATCAGCCCCAGCATTTT.

The chain has TRBV25-1 and TRBJ1-5; 8 bases match TRBD1. The germline gives CDR1 MGHDK, CDR2 SYGVNS. This CDR3 is built from 15 residues. J gave up 5 bases and V 4 bases, and 7 bases lay outside the gene matches. CDR3 sequence: CASSVGDRWDQPQHF. Here the CDR3 DNA reads TGTGCCAGCAGTGTTGGGGACAGGTGGGATCAGCCCCAGCATTTT.

This clonotype was picked up a small number of times. The chain carries TRBV7-9 and TRBJ1-1, with D hard to call. Germline CDR1 reads SEHNR; CDR2 reads FQNEAQ (reference sequence). The CDR3 is 16 amino acids. V was trimmed by 0 bases and J by 3 bases, leaving 14 bases between them. CDR3 DNA sequence: TGTGCCAGCAGCTTAGCGAGCAGGACCCGAGACACTGAAGCTTTCTTT. As protein: CASSLASRTRDTEAFF.

This clonotype was counted ten times or more. The genes are TRBV20-1 and TRBJ1-4; 9 bases are a match to TRBD1. Germline loops: CDR1 DFQATT, CDR2 SNEGSKA (reference sequence). Trimming at V came to 4 bases and at J to 5 bases, leaving 8 bases not matched to a gene. CDR3 length: 15 amino acids. CDR3 sequence: CSAKKSGTGNEKLFF. The CDR3 bases are TGCAGTGCTAAGAAATCCGGGACAGGGAATGAAAAACTGTTTTTT.

This clonotype was observed many times. The rearrangement links TRBV28 to TRBJ2-7; D might be TRBD1 or TRBD2, each matching 5 bases. CDR1 MDHEN and CDR2 SYDVKM come from the germline V gene. The CDR3 has 15 residues. The V gene lost 4 bases and the J gene lost 3 bases, with 16 bases spanning the gap. The CDR3 loop reads CASSWGGEGLYEQYF. In DNA form, the CDR3 reads TGTGCCAGCAGTTGGGGCGGCGAGGGCCTCTACGAGCAGTACTTC.

This clonotype has just a few counts. This chain joins TRBV2 and TRBJ1-3; 9 bases match TRBD1. The CDR3 has 18 residues. The V segment lost 5 bases and the J segment 0 bases; nucleotides outside the gene matches: 11. Germline-derived CDR1 and CDR2 are SNHLY and FYNNEI. CDR3 bases: TGTGCCAGCAGTCTTGAAGATGTGGGACAGGGCTCTGGAAACACCATATATTTT. Its protein is CASSLEDVGQGSGNTIYF.